The clone carrying this TCR beta chain came up once. The target antigen is unknown. Because the CDR3 is missing its conserved closing phenylalanine or tryptophan, this is likely a read error. Because the CDR3's place on the DNA is in doubt, the DNA is left out and the CDR3 is given as listed by TCRdb. In germline, CDR1 is SGDLS, CDR2 YYNGEE. With termini counted, the CDR3 has 13 amino acids. These data originate in a study of CD8+CD57+ T cells in acquired aplastic anemia. Study-wide context: The average for DNA from sorted CD4+ and CD8+ cells was about 2.9 ug.

Researchers used genomic DNA as the template to profile TCR beta VDJ and CDR3. TCRdb processed the reads anew with MiXCR; each CDR3 protein has one entry. The table records more than 250,000 distinct CDR3 sequences, 82% of them present only once. Broader study findings: The number of CD8+ CDR3 sequences shared by patients and controls was fewer than 35.

Selection for sequencing was limited to patients who had shown CD8+CD57+ cell expansion by flow cytometry. Among the patients, none had received any therapy at the time of blood sampling. The clonotype originates from a human donor with aplastic anemia. The sample taken for sequencing was sorted CD4+, CD8+, or CD8+CD57+ T cells (not recorded which) from PBMCs. The chain employs TRBV9 and TRBJ2-3; whether TRBD2, the table's D call, matches the DNA was not checked. The CDR3 region is CASSDEGYPMNTV.